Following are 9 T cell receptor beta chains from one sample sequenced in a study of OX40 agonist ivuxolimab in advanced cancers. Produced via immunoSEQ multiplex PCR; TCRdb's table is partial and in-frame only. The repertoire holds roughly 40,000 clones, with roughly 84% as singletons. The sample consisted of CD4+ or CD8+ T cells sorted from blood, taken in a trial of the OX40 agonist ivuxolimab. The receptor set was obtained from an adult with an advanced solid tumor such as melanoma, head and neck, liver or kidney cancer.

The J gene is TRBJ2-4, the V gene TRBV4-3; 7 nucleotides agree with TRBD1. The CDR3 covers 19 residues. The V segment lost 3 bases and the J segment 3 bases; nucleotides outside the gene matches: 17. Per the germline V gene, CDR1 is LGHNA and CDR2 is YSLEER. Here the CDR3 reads CASSHRSQTGVVGKNIQYF. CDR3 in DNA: TGCGCCAGCAGCCACCGAAGTCAAACAGGGGTGGTGGGCAAAAACATTCAGTACTTC.

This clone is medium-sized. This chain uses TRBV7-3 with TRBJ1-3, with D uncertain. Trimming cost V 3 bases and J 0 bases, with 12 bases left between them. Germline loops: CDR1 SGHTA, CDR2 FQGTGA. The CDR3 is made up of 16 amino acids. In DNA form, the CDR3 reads TGTGCCAGCAGCTTGGGCGAGAGAAGCTCTGGAAACACCATATATTTT. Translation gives CASSLGERSSGNTIYF.

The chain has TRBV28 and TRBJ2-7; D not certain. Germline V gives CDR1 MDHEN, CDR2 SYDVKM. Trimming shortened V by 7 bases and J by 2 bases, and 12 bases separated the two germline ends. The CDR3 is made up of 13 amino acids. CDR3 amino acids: CASTIGYTYEQYF. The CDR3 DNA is TGTGCCAGCACGATCGGCTATACCTACGAGCAGTACTTC.

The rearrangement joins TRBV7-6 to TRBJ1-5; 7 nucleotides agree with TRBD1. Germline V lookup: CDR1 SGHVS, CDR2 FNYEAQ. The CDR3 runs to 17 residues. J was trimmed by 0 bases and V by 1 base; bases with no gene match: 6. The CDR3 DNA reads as TGTGCCAGCAGCTTAGGGACAGGAGTTCATAGCAATCAGCCCCAGCATTTT. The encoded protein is CASSLGTGVHSNQPQHF.

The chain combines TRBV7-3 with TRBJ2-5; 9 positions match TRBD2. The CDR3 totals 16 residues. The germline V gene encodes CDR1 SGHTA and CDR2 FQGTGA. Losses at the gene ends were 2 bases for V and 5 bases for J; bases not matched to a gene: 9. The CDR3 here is CASSLEAGGPLETQYF. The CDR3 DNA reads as TGTGCCAGCAGCTTAGAGGCGGGGGGGCCACTGGAGACCCAGTACTTC.

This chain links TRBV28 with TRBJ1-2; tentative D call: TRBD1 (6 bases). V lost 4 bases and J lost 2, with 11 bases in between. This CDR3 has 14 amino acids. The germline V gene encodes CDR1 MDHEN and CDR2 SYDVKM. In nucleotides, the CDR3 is TGTGCCAGCAGTTCCCTGGACAGAAACTATGGCTACACCTTC. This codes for CASSSLDRNYGYTF.

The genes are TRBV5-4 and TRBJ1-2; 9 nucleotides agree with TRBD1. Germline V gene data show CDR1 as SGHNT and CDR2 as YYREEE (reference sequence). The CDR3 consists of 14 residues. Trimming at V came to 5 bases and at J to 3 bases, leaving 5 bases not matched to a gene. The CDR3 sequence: CASRRRDRDYGYTF. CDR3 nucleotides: TGTGCCAGCAGACGCCGGGACAGGGACTATGGCTACACCTTC.

The CDR3 spells CASSRLPAGGLYNEQFF. CDR3 nucleotides: TGTGCCAGTAGCCGGCTCCCGGCGGGGGGGCTGTACAATGAGCAGTTCTTC. The chain couples TRBV19 to TRBJ2-1; 9 nucleotides line up with TRBD2. Germline V CDR1 and CDR2: LNHDA, SQIVND (reference sequence). The V gene end was trimmed by 6 bases and the J gene end by 4 bases; junction bases not matched to a gene: 13. The CDR3 length is 17 residues.

The CDR3 spells CASRGSGGSSYEQYF. CDR3 in DNA: TGTGCCAGCAGGGGTAGCGGGGGGAGCTCCTACGAGCAGTACTTC. The chain uses TRBV27 and TRBJ2-7; 10 nucleotides match TRBD2. CDR1 and CDR2 (germline): MNHEY, SMNVEV (reference sequence). V lost 6 bases and J lost 0; bases outside the gene matches: 5. The CDR3 loop spans 15 amino acids.